These T cell receptor beta chains were read from a single sample in a study of blood T cell repertoires in COVID-19. The assay was immunoSEQ multiplex PCR, and TCRdb's table has in-frame clones only and misses some. The table shows tens of thousands of clones, with approximately 80% occurring only once. The source material was PBMCs or T cells enriched from blood (not recorded which). Receptor source: a woman in her 40s with acute COVID-19. The CDR3 runs from the conserved cysteine through the conserved F or W.

TRBV7-8	TRBJ2-7	CASSLGRAGSSGSQYF
TRBV6-5	TRBJ1-6	CASSPVSDNSPLHF
TRBV28	TRBJ2-4	CASSGNGLAGGIIAKNIQYF
TRBV7-9	TRBJ1-1	CASSGMTGSRTEAFF
TRBV21-1	TRBJ2-6	CASSKRGQGGFSGANVLTF
TRBV28	TRBJ2-7	CASSSTAYEQYF
TRBV14	TRBJ1-1	CASSQRTLAITEAFF
TRBV7-2	TRBJ1-1	CASSTPGTGGTEAFF
TRBV27	TRBJ2-6	CASSLGGWGANVLTF
TRBV15	TRBJ2-1	CATSSFSNEQFF
TRBV15	TRBJ2-2	CATSATDRGDTGELFF
TRBV24-1	TRBJ2-5	CATSDLGGQVETQYF
TRBV15	TRBJ2-1	CATSTRSGTSTQGPYNEQFF
TRBV19	TRBJ2-7	CASRFSGGSTEQYF
TRBV28	TRBJ1-2	CASTGGANYGYTF
TRBV15	TRBJ1-4	CATSRETGYGNEKLFF
TRBV7-9	TRBJ2-2	CASSLNRVGGELFF
TRBV4-1	TRBJ2-1	CASSQDLAGAQVDEQFF
TRBV6-5	TRBJ2-7	CASSSGRAAYEQYF
TRBV4-1	TRBJ2-1	CASSALGNEQFF
TRBV7-9	TRBJ2-3	CASSQRDYTYTQYF
TRBV6-5	TRBJ1-2	CASSYDSMVGYTF
TRBV27	TRBJ2-1	CASSLRQGGNEQFF
TRBV5-1	TRBJ1-1	CASNSERGFRMNTEAFF
TRBV10-1	TRBJ2-3	CAHSRPYF
TRBV5-5	TRBJ1-2	CASSLQGGDYGYTF
TRBV29-1	TRBJ1-2	CSVEGGGGYGYTF
TRBV5-5	TRBJ1-5	CASSFGNQPQHF
TRBV20-1	TRBJ1-1	CSAVVNSAFF
TRBV5-1	TRBJ2-2	CASSLLGGGADTGELFF
TRBV3-1/TRBV3-2	TRBJ1-1	CASSQGPTEAFF